Below are 11 T cell receptor beta chains sequenced from a single sample in a study of blood T cell repertoires in COVID-19. Data came from immunoSEQ multiplex PCR; TCRdb stores just in-frame clones and leaves some out. The data show more than 95,000 clones, about 91% seen once. Sequencing was carried out using peripheral blood. Receptors originate from a human donor in a cohort sampled during active COVID-19.

This clone was seen just once. This rearrangement joins TRBV6-5 to TRBJ2-3; 8 bases are shared with TRBD2. CDR1 and CDR2 from the germline V gene are MNHEY and SVGAGI. V lost 8 bases to trimming and J lost 0 bases; unmatched junction nucleotides: 4. The CDR3 has 14 amino acids. CDR3 nucleotide sequence: TGTGCCAGCTTCGGGGGGGGGAGCACAGATACGCAGTATTTT. This codes for CASFGGGSTDTQYF.

J is TRBJ2-1 and V is TRBV13; TRBD1 aligns across 8 bases. V was clipped by 6 bases and J by 9 bases; unmatched bases: 4. Germline V gene lookup returns CDR1 PRHDT and CDR2 FYEKMQ (reference sequence). The CDR3 loop spans 12 amino acids. CDR3 nucleotide sequence: TGTGCCAGCAGATATACAGGGGGTGAGCAGTTCTTC. As protein: CASRYTGGEQFF.

The chain combines TRBV5-6 with TRBJ2-5; D gene uncertain. Trimming cost V 1 base and J 3 bases, with 7 bases left between them. This CDR3 is 13 amino acids long. Germline CDR1 reads SGHDT; CDR2 reads YYEEEE. The CDR3: CASSLSLEETQYF. CDR3 DNA sequence: TGTGCCAGCAGCTTGTCTCTCGAAGAGACCCAGTACTTC.

The rearrangement uses TRBV15 and TRBJ2-7; TRBD1 aligns across 9 bases. Germline CDR1 reads LNHNV; CDR2 reads YYDKDF (reference sequence). This CDR3 contains 13 residues. The V and J ends lost 3 bases and 7 bases, in that order; junction bases with no gene match: 4. CDR3 residues: CATSRDRGGEQYF. Written as DNA, the CDR3 is TGTGCCACCAGCAGGGACAGGGGCGGGGAGCAGTACTTC.

This chain uses TRBV4-1 with TRBJ2-7, with D possibly TRBD1 on 6 matching bases. Trimming removed 5 bases from V and 1 base from J, with 21 bases in between. CDR1 and CDR2 (germline): MGHRA, YSYEKL. The CDR3 runs to 17 residues. CDR3: CASSSHSNPDRSYEQYF. In DNA, the CDR3 is TGCGCCAGCAGCTCACATTCAAACCCGGACAGATCCTACGAGCAGTACTTC.

The gene calls are TRBV28 and TRBJ2-1, with TRBD2 matching over 10 bases. The CDR3 contains 16 residues. Germline V gives CDR1 MDHEN, CDR2 SYDVKM. With 2 bases clipped from V and 6 bases from J, the junction kept 7 bases outside the gene matches. CDR3 residues: CASSLIRLAGVNEQFF. CDR3 bases: TGTGCCAGCAGTTTAATTAGGCTAGCGGGAGTCAATGAGCAGTTCTTC.

In its sample, this clone was seen once. The J gene is TRBJ1-2, the V gene TRBV6-5; 7 bases are a match to TRBD1. Germline V gene data show CDR1 as MNHEY and CDR2 as SVGAGI. V dropped 0 bases and J dropped 4; count of bases not matched to a gene: 2. The CDR3 has 14 amino acids. Here the CDR3 DNA reads TGTGCCAGCAGTTACTCTGGGGACAGCTATGGCTACACCTTC. This sequence encodes CASSYSGDSYGYTF.

This clone was detected ten times or more. The chain's CDR3 is CASSSGTGVEKLFF. The CDR3 DNA is TGTGCCAGCAGTTCCGGGACAGGCGTCGAAAAACTGTTTTTT. V usage is TRBV6-2 or TRBV6-3 and J usage is TRBJ1-4; 8 bases map to TRBD1. V was pared by 4 bases and J by 8 bases, with 6 bases of the junction left unmatched. Germline V gene data show CDR1 as MNHEY and CDR2 as SVGEGT. The length of the CDR3 is 14 residues.

The J gene is TRBJ2-1, the V gene TRBV7-8, with a tentative D call TRBD2 (5 bases). Germline assignment: CDR1 SGHVS and CDR2 FQNEAQ. The CDR3 loop spans 15 amino acids. Trimming took off 4 bases at V and 0 bases at J, with 10 bases between the two ends. The CDR3 protein is CASSSGLSSYNEQFF. CDR3 DNA sequence: TGTGCCAGCAGCTCGGGGTTGAGCTCCTACAATGAGCAGTTCTTC.

The V and J genes are TRBV19 and TRBJ2-1; tentative D call: TRBD2 (6 bases). CDR1 and CDR2 from the germline V gene are LNHDA and SQIVND (reference sequence). Trimming cost V 3 bases and J 1 base, with 10 bases left between them. This CDR3 contains 15 residues. The CDR3 loop is CASSISGHSYNEQFF. In DNA, the CDR3 is TGTGCCAGTAGTATTAGCGGACATTCCTACAATGAGCAGTTCTTC.

J is TRBJ2-1 and V is TRBV5-1; perhaps TRBD2 as D (6 bases). Germline CDR1 and CDR2: SGHRS and YFSETQ. The V gene lost 0 bases and the J gene lost 1 base, with 14 bases spanning the gap. The CDR3 has 17 amino acids. CDR3 in amino acids: CASSLADLSGSYNEQFF. The DNA of the CDR3 is TGCGCCAGCAGCTTGGCAGACCTTAGCGGTTCCTACAATGAGCAGTTCTTC. The full variable domain, in which reference TRBV5-1 and TRBJ2-1 provide the parts outside the CDR3, is KAGVTQTPRYLIKTRGQQVTLSCSPISGHRSVSWYQQTPGQGLQFLFEYFSETQRNKGNFPGRFSGRQFSNSRSEMNVSTLELGDSALYLCASSLADLSGSYNEQFFGPGTRLTVL.